This T cell receptor beta chain was retrieved from a study of early T cells in non-severe SARS-CoV-2 infection. On the study more broadly: Unpaired chains resulted from sequencing bulk RNA of unsorted whole blood. General observations from the study: Anti-spike CD8 responses were favored by VDJdb matching, which missed private and CD4 specificities.

Each single cDNA molecule received a unique molecular identifier. TCRdb fed the 5' RACE reads into MiXCR, producing one record per CDR3 protein. Among fewer than 45,000 distinct CDR3 sequences listed, 5% to 6.5% were seen once. This clonotype was found many times. Its specificity is unknown. CDR3 length: 13 amino acids. With 3 bases clipped from V and 3 bases from J, the junction kept 5 bases outside the gene matches. The germline gives CDR1 DFQATT, CDR2 SNEGSKA (reference sequence). This receptor was identified in an adult who was a healthcare worker with PCR-confirmed SARS-CoV-2 infection or an uninfected control (not recorded which). The chain recombines TRBV20-1 with TRBJ2-7; TRBD2 matches 7 bases. The specimen sequenced was whole blood. The CDR3 DNA sequence: TGCAGTGCTAGGGGGGGGTCGGGCTACGAGCAGTACTTC. Amino acid sequence: CSARGGSGYEQYF.